One sample yielded the 20 T cell receptor beta chains listed below, sequenced in a study of memory CD4+ T cells and cytomegalovirus serostatus. Single viable CD3+CD4+CD8-CD45RO+ cells were sorted as the memory CD4+ T cells. Repertoires were generated with immunoSEQ multiplex PCR, while TCRdb's copy carries only in-frame clones and drops some. This sample has some 95,000 clones; about four fifths occur once, and the top ten carry around 3.6%. Sample: memory CD4+ T cells from blood. The receptors originated from an adult in good health and CMV-seropositive.

The chain uses TRBV6-1 and TRBJ1-4; D remains ambiguous. V lost 6 bases and J lost 12, with 20 bases in between. Per germline, CDR1 MNHNS and CDR2 SASEGT. The CDR3 loop spans 14 amino acids. The CDR3 DNA sequence: TGTGCCAGCAGAAGACCGGGAACGTCCCCAGAACTGTTTTTT. It codes for CASRRPGTSPELFF.

This chain connects TRBV5-4 to TRBJ2-5; TRBD2 matches 7 bases. CDR1 SGHNT and CDR2 YYREEE come from the germline V gene (reference sequence). V lost 2 bases and J lost 4; bases outside the gene matches: 8. The CDR3 is made up of 15 amino acids. CDR3 amino acids: CASSLDRDYGETQYF. CDR3 coding DNA: TGTGCCAGCAGCTTAGACCGGGACTATGGAGAGACCCAGTACTTC.

Only a few counts were recorded for this clone. The rearrangement joins TRBV28 to TRBJ2-5, with a weak D call TRBD1 (6 bases). Looked up from germline, CDR1 is MDHEN and CDR2 is SYDVKM. V was trimmed by 10 bases and J by 0 bases, leaving 12 bases between them. The CDR3 extends over 13 amino acids. The CDR3 sequence: CATRDTNQETQYF. Written as DNA, the CDR3 is TGTGCCACCCGGGACACCAACCAAGAGACCCAGTACTTC.

The chain uses TRBV28 and TRBJ2-7; D may be TRBD2 (5 bases). The CDR3 runs 13 residues. CDR1 is MDHEN and CDR2 is SYDVKM in the germline V gene. The V end was cut by 5 bases, the J end by 4 bases, with 12 bases between. This CDR3 reads CASSNGGFYEQYF. The CDR3 coding sequence is TGTGCCAGCAGTAACGGAGGATTTTACGAGCAGTACTTC.

This rearrangement joins TRBV6-1 to TRBJ1-4, with D unresolved. Per germline, CDR1 MNHNS and CDR2 SASEGT. V lost 4 bases to trimming and J lost 8 bases, with 11 bases between them. The CDR3 runs 13 residues. DNA of the CDR3: TGTGCCAGCAGTGGCTGGGAGGGAGAAAAACTGTTTTTT. It codes for CASSGWEGEKLFF.

Points on this clone: A junction boundary mismatches the germline segment, possibly from a read error. V gene TRBV7-7 combines with J gene TRBJ2-5; D not resolved. The CDR3 has 15 amino acids. Germline assignment: CDR1 SSHAT and CDR2 FNYEAQ (reference sequence). In DNA form, the CDR3 reads TGTGCTAGCAGCTTATCACACCAGCGCCAAGAGACCCAGTACTTC. It codes for CASSLSHQRQETQYF.

The chain joins TRBV5-4 to TRBJ1-1; the D gene is possibly TRBD1 (5 bases). This CDR3 is 15 amino acids long. The V gene's germline CDR1 is SGHNT and CDR2 YYREEE (reference sequence). V lost 2 bases and J 1 base, leaving 12 bases between the germline ends. CDR3: CASSLQNTGNTEAFF. CDR3 nucleotide sequence: TGTGCCAGCAGCTTACAAAATACAGGGAACACTGAAGCTTTCTTT.

The chain combines TRBV5-4 with TRBJ2-1, with 9 bases that match TRBD2. The CDR3 runs to 15 residues. Germline V lookup: CDR1 SGHNT, CDR2 YYREEE (reference sequence). The J segment lost 2 bases and the V segment lost 6 bases, leaving 6 bases of the junction unmatched. This CDR3 is CASKVVAGAYNEQFF. The CDR3 bases are TGTGCCAGCAAGGTGGTAGCGGGAGCCTACAATGAGCAGTTCTTC.

The genes are TRBV6-1 and TRBJ1-5; D remains ambiguous. Germline V CDR1 and CDR2: MNHNS, SASEGT. With 4 bases removed from V and 6 bases from J, the gap between germline ends came to 13 bases. CDR3 length: 14 amino acids. The CDR3 here is CASSGPFLGQPQHF. The CDR3 nucleotides are TGTGCCAGCAGTGGGCCCTTCTTGGGTCAGCCCCAGCATTTT.

The V call is TRBV5-6, the J call TRBJ2-3; 12 nucleotides agree with TRBD2. The CDR3 is made up of 16 amino acids. The ends lost 4 bases at V and 2 bases at J; junction bases unmatched: 5. Germline loops: CDR1 SGHDT, CDR2 YYEEEE. Here the CDR3 reads CASSQTSGSATDTQYF. The DNA of the CDR3 is TGTGCCAGCAGCCAGACTAGCGGGAGTGCCACAGATACGCAGTATTTT.

The rearrangement links TRBV11-1 to TRBJ2-5; 9 bases fit TRBD1. Germline loops: CDR1 SGHAT, CDR2 FQDESV (reference sequence). The junction had 4 bases not matched to a gene; V was cut back by 5 bases and J by 0 bases. This CDR3 contains 15 residues. DNA of the CDR3: TGTGCCAGCAGCCCCTGGACAGGGGACCAAGAGACCCAGTACTTC. Amino acids: CASSPWTGDQETQYF. Drawing the rest from reference TRBV11-1 and TRBJ2-5, the complete variable domain is EAEVAQSPRYKITEKSQAVAFWCDPISGHATLYWYRQILGQGPELLVQFQDESVVDDSQLPKDRFSAERLKGVDSTLKIQPAELGDSAMYLCASSPWTGDQETQYFGPGTRLLVL.

The chain carries TRBV19 and TRBJ2-7; weak D call: TRBD2 (6 bases). This CDR3 spans 15 amino acids. V dropped 4 bases and J dropped 0 bases, with 13 bases sitting between them. Germline lookup yields CDR1 LNHDA and CDR2 SQIVND (reference sequence). The DNA for the CDR3 is TGTGCCAGTAGTAATCGGGGGTTGAGCTCCTACGAGCAGTACTTC. As protein: CASSNRGLSSYEQYF.

This sequence joins TRBV28 and TRBJ2-3; 12 bases agree with TRBD1. J gave up 2 bases and V 2 bases, and 11 bases lay outside the gene matches. The germline gives CDR1 MDHEN, CDR2 SYDVKM. This CDR3 region has 19 residues. DNA for the CDR3: TGTGCCAGCAGTTTACCCGGGACAGGGGGCTTTCTCACCACAGATACGCAGTATTTT. Translating it yields CASSLPGTGGFLTTDTQYF.

The genes are TRBV6-1 and TRBJ1-1; D perhaps matches TRBD1 (5 bases). Germline CDR1 reads MNHNS; CDR2 reads SASEGT. V was shortened by 6 bases and J by 1 base, with 12 bases between the two germline ends. The CDR3 totals 14 residues. CDR3 sequence reads: CASSSSTANTEAFF. The CDR3 bases are TGTGCCAGCAGCTCGTCGACAGCGAACACTGAAGCTTTCTTT.

The CDR3 region has the DNA TGTGCCAGCAGCTTAGATAGGGCTCTTACATACAATGAGCAGTTCTTC. It specifies CASSLDRALTYNEQFF. The V and J genes are TRBV7-2 and TRBJ2-1; D uncertain. Trimming stripped 1 base from V and 4 bases from J, with 14 bases between. The length of the CDR3 is 16 residues. Germline values: CDR1 SGHTA, CDR2 FQGNSA.

The chain is built from TRBV6-1 and TRBJ2-2, with 7 positions matching TRBD1. CDR3 length: 17 amino acids. CDR1 and CDR2 (germline): MNHNS, SASEGT. V lost 3 bases and J lost 3; bases outside the gene matches: 10. The CDR3 DNA reads TGTGCCAGCAGTGATTTCAGGGGGAATAAGCACACCGGGGAGCTGTTTTTT. Encoded protein: CASSDFRGNKHTGELFF.

V gene TRBV7-9 combines with J gene TRBJ2-1, with 7 bases identical to TRBD1. The V gene end was trimmed by 4 bases and the J gene end by 2 bases; junction bases not matched to a gene: 8. The CDR3 is 16 amino acids. From germline, CDR1 is SEHNR and CDR2 FQNEAQ (reference sequence). This chain's CDR3 is CASSSPRQGAYNEQFF. CDR3 nucleotides: TGTGCCAGCAGCTCACCCCGACAGGGAGCCTACAATGAGCAGTTCTTC.

The V call is TRBV5-8, the J call TRBJ2-1; 7 bases agree with TRBD1. V lost 3 bases and J lost 4; bases outside the gene matches: 7. Germline CDR1 reads SGHTS; CDR2 reads YDEGEE. The CDR3 is 15 residues long. DNA of the CDR3: TGTGCCAGCAGCTCCGGGACAGACTTTTACAATGAGCAGTTCTTC. Protein product: CASSSGTDFYNEQFF.

V usage is TRBV19 and J usage is TRBJ1-5; no reliable D call. The CDR3 has 16 amino acids. The germline gives CDR1 LNHDA, CDR2 SQIVND (reference sequence). Trimming cost V 5 bases and J 4 bases, with 18 bases left between them. CDR3 amino acids: CASSELRGRRNQPQHF. In nucleotides, the CDR3 is TGTGCCAGTAGTGAATTAAGAGGACGGAGGAATCAGCCCCAGCATTTT.

About this clone: This sample includes further DNA sequences coding for the same CDR3. The V call is TRBV18, the J call TRBJ2-2; D gene ambiguous. The ends were cut back, 2 bases at V and 2 bases at J, with 6 bases in the middle. Germline V gene lookup returns CDR1 KGHSH and CDR2 LQKENI. There are 14 residues in the CDR3. The CDR3 reads CASSPAVNTGELFF. In DNA, the CDR3 is TGTGCCAGCTCACCAGCAGTTAACACCGGGGAGCTGTTTTTT.